This T cell receptor (beta chain) was recovered during a study of T-cell reconstitution after alpha-beta-depleted transplantation in children (dated by TCRdb to about 2016). For context, the study as a whole: T-cell immune reconstitution after TCRalphabeta/CD19-depleted allogeneic hematopoietic cell transplantation in children was quantitatively tracked in the study by means of TCR repertoire profiling.

Inclusive of the bounding cysteine and phenylalanine, the CDR3 is 14 residues long. Only the CDR3 part of the read is kept: 42 bases, read in frame from the first base. According to the germline V gene (reference sequence), CDR1 reads SGHKS and CDR2 reads YYEKEE. The V end loses 4 bases and the J end loses 4 bases, and a stretch of 12 bases separates them. General conclusions and limits of the study: Apparently early alphabetaT-cell count recovery about two months after transplant reportedly relied on only several hundred rapidly expanded clones derived from non-depleted graft cells. In some patients, the high TCRbeta diversity seen at day 60 was put down to recipient T cells and intrathymic progenitors that had survived conditioning. Hyperexpanded clone frequencies declined over subsequent months; after one year, T-cell counts and TCRbeta diversity were mostly attributed to newly produced T cells.

Library prep was done by PCR. The sequencer listed for this sample is Illumina HiSeq 2500. To normalize quantification of the TCRbeta repertoire, the TCR libraries were built with molecular barcoding that relied on unique molecular identifiers. The public reads were reprocessed in TCRdb via fastp at Q25 and MiXCR, keeping in-frame beta chains. Records with the same CDR3 protein are collapsed into one entry carrying the most frequent genes and DNA. This sample is represented by 700,000 or so distinct CDR3 sequences; about 12% of them were singletons. Clones ranked in the top ten supply approximately 0.8% of the sample. About this clonotype itself: Its antigen has not been determined. Base qualities are not at hand, and no much larger clone is one base apart.

This sample's treatment or condition label indicates: allogeneic hematopoietic cell transplantation with graft depleted of TCRalphabeta T cells and CD19 B cells. The transplant recipients were children given TCRalphabeta/CD19-depleted allogeneic hematopoietic cell grafts. The input for sequencing was PBMCs, taken before TCRalphabeta/CD19-depleted stem cell transplant. This receptor was identified in a girl aged 2-10 years with congenital amegakaryocytic thrombocytopenia, due to receive a stem cell transplant. The rearrangement joined TRBV5-5 to TRBJ2-1; no D segment can be confidently identified. The DNA sequence is as follows: TGTGCCAGCAGCCCGGCAAGTACTTACAATGAGCAGTTCTTC. This sequence encodes CASSPASTYNEQFF.